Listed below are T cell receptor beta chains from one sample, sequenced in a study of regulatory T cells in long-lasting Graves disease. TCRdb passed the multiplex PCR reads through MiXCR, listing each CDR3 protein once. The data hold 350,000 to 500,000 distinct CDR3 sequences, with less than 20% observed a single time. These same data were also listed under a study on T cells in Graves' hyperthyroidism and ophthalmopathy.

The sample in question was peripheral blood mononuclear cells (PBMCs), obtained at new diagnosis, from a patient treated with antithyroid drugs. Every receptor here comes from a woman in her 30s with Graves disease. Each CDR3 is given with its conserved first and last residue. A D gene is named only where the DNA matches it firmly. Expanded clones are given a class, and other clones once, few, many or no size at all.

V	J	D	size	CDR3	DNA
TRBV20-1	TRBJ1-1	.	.	CSARGMSGSATEAFF	TGCAGTGCTAGGGGGATGAGCGGGTCTGCTACTGAAGCTTTCTTT
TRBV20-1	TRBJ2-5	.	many	CSARDTWAQYF	TGCAGTGCTAGAGACACCTGGGCCCAGTACTTC
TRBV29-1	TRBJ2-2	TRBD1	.	CSGGGQGAGELFF	TGCAGCGGTGGGGGACAGGGAGCCGGGGAGCTGTTTTTT
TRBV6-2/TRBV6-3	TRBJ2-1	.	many	CASTDTYNEQFF	TGTGCCAGCACAGACACCTACAATGAGCAGTTCTTC
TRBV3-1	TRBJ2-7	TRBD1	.	CASSPSGTAFYEQYF	TGTGCCAGCAGCCCCTCCGGGACAGCCTTCTACGAGCAGTACTTC
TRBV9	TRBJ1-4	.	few	CASSVSLNEKLFF	TGTGCCAGCAGCGTATCCCTAAATGAAAAACTGTTTTTT
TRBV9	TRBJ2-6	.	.	CASSALVGGHSQPGANVLTF	TGTGCCAGCAGCGCCCTTGTGGGGGGGCATTCTCAGCCTGGGGCCAACGTCCTGACTTTC
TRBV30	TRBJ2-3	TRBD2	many	CAWSPTQASGLRDTQYF	TGTGCCTGGAGCCCGACCCAGGCTAGCGGGTTACGAGATACGCAGTATTTT
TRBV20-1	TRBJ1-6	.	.	CSAKTGPPHSPLHF	TGCAGTGCTAAGACAGGACCCCCACATTCACCCCTCCACTTT
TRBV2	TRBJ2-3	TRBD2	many	CASALAGDTQYF	TGTGCCAGTGCACTAGCGGGAGATACGCAGTATTTT
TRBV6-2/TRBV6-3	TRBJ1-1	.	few	CASSYPLPSEAFF	TGTGCCAGCAGTTACCCCCTGCCATCGGAAGCTTTCTTT
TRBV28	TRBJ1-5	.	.	CASSYSSPNQPQHF	TGTGCCAGCAGTTACTCTTCTCCCAATCAGCCCCAGCATTTT